This TCR beta chain was recovered during a study of cytomegalovirus exposure and HLA in healthy donors. Trimming at V came to 1 base and at J to 0 bases, leaving 3 bases not matched to a gene. Germline V lookup: CDR1 SNHLY, CDR2 FYNNEI. The CDR3 totals 16 residues. The PCR contained 60 Vbeta and 13 Jbeta primers. Only in-frame clones appear in the TCRdb table, and some are missing; sequencing was by immunoSEQ multiplex PCR. The repertoire includes roughly 150,000 clones, about 74% of them detected once, and 3% to 3.5% sits in the top ten. The V call is TRBV2, the J call TRBJ1-5; 7 nucleotides line up with TRBD1. The source material was PBMCs. The receptor's source is a male donor in good health and CMV-seronegative. Here the CDR3 reads CASSEEGGTSNQPQHF. The CDR3, as DNA: TGTGCCAGCAGTGAAGAAGGGGGCACTAGCAATCAGCCCCAGCATTTT.